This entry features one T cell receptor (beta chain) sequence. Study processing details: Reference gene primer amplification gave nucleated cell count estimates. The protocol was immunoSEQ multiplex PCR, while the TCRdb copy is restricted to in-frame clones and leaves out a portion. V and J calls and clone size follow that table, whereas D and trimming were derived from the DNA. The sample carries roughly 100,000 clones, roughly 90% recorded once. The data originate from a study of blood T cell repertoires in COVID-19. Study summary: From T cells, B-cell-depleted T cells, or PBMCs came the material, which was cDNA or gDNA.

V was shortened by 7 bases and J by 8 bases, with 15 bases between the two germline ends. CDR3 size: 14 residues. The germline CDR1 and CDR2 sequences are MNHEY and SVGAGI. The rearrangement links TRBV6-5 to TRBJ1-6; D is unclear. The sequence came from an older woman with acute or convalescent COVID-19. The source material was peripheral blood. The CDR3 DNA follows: TGTGCCAGCACCGGGAGGAGCGCCGATTCACCCCTCCACTTT. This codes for CASTGRSADSPLHF.